These 22 T cell receptor beta chains share one sample of origin, sequenced in a study of T cell clones after liver transplantation. The repertoire was sequenced with immunoSEQ multiplex PCR; TCRdb's copy has only in-frame clones and lacks some. The sample contains about 2,900 clones, roughly 23% of which appear only once. Alloreactive TCRbeta sequences came from sequencing proliferating CFSE-low cells in the MLR. Their target antigens are unknown. The sequenced sample consisted of CD4+ T cells from PBMCs cultured with third-party cells. These receptors all stem from a human patient who received a liver transplant. Certain T cells may be donor cells from the graft.

The V call is TRBV10-1, the J call TRBJ1-2; no definite D call. This CDR3 comprises 17 residues. The V gene lost 6 bases and the J gene lost 0 bases, with 20 bases spanning the gap. CDR1 WNHNN and CDR2 SYGVQD come from the germline V gene (reference sequence). The CDR3 spells CASRAARHRRSNYGYTF. In DNA form, the CDR3 reads TGCGCCAGCAGGGCCGCAAGACATCGTCGTTCTAACTATGGCTACACCTTC.

The rearrangement uses TRBV7-8 and TRBJ2-7, with D unresolved. Trimming took 5 bases from V and 0 from J, leaving 20 bases between them. CDR1 and CDR2 from the germline V gene are SGHVS and FQNEAQ. The CDR3 sequence is 17 residues long. CDR3 region: CASSHSPYSLSSYEQYF. CDR3 DNA: TGTGCCAGCAGCCACAGTCCCTACAGTCTGTCCTCCTACGAGCAGTACTTC.

This clone was counted a few times. The chain recombines TRBV7-9 with TRBJ2-3; a weak D match, TRBD2 (5 bases). Germline V gene data show CDR1 as SEHNR and CDR2 as FQNEAQ (reference sequence). The CDR3 contains 15 residues. Trimming shortened V by 7 bases and J by 7 bases, and 21 bases separated the two germline ends. The CDR3 coding sequence is TGTGCCAGCACCCCTCCTGGACTGGAAGCCCATACGCAGTATTTT. It translates to CASTPPGLEAHTQYF.

J is TRBJ2-6 and V is TRBV4-3; D might be TRBD2 (5 bases). The CDR3 loop spans 17 amino acids. Trimming left V 2 bases short and J 0 bases short, with 11 bases between. CDR1 LGHNA and CDR2 YSLEER come from the germline V gene. The CDR3: CASSQFFGDSGANVLTF. CDR3 sequence (DNA): TGCGCCAGCAGCCAATTCTTCGGGGACTCTGGGGCCAACGTCCTGACTTTC.

This rearrangement joins TRBV7-3 to TRBJ2-7; TRBD1 agrees at 8 bases. The junction had 11 bases not matched to a gene; V was cut back by 11 bases and J by 5 bases. Germline V CDR1 and CDR2: SGHTA, FQGTGA. CDR3 length: 13 amino acids. For the CDR3, the DNA is TGTGCCGGCACTGACAGGGGCCAGGACGAGCAGTACTTC. Protein sequence: CAGTDRGQDEQYF. The full variable domain, its missing parts supplied by reference TRBV7-3 and TRBJ2-7, is GAGVSQTPSNKVTEKGKYVELRCDPISGHTALYWYRQSLGQGPEFLIYFQGTGAADDSGLPNDRFFAVRPEGSVSTLKIQRTERGDSAVYLCAGTDRGQDEQYFGPGTRLTVT.

This clone came up a few times. The V and J genes are TRBV7-9 and TRBJ1-1; no reliable D call. CDR1 and CDR2 from the germline V gene are SEHNR and FQNEAQ (reference sequence). Trimming removed 4 bases from V and 6 bases from J, with 15 bases in between. The CDR3 covers 14 residues. The CDR3 DNA reads as TGTGCCAGCAGCTCCAGATTCCGGATCCCTGAAGCTTTCTTT. Translating gives CASSSRFRIPEAFF.

By frequency in the sample, this clone is large. The chain recombines TRBV7-2 with TRBJ2-1, with D maybe TRBD1 (6 bases). Germline-derived CDR1 and CDR2 are SGHTA and FQGNSA. The CDR3 length is 16 residues. V was cut by 1 base and J by 4 bases, with 14 bases left in between. DNA for the CDR3: TGTGCCAGCAGCTTAGGGCACGGACAGATATACAATGAGCAGTTCTTC. It yields the protein CASSLGHGQIYNEQFF.

The chain employs TRBV7-2 and TRBJ2-3; the D is unclear. Trimming took 1 base from V and 0 from J, leaving 8 bases between them. Germline CDR1 and CDR2: SGHTA and FQGNSA. CDR3 size: 15 residues. The CDR3: CASSLVPVSTDTQYF. The CDR3 DNA reads TGTGCCAGCAGCTTAGTCCCGGTGAGCACAGATACGCAGTATTTT.

V is TRBV5-8 and J is TRBJ2-5; no definite D call. The CDR3 consists of 12 residues. V lost 4 bases and J 4 bases, leaving 8 bases between the germline ends. Germline V lookup: CDR1 SGHTS, CDR2 YDEGEE. The CDR3 reads CASSHWGETQYF. CDR3 DNA sequence: TGTGCCAGCAGCCATTGGGGAGAGACCCAGTACTTC.

This clone was observed a handful of times. The genes are TRBV28 and TRBJ1-5; tentative D call: TRBD1 (5 bases). The CDR3 covers 14 residues. V was clipped by 5 bases and J by 5 bases, with 13 bases between them. Germline V gene lookup returns CDR1 MDHEN and CDR2 SYDVKM. Here the CDR3 reads CASSQTGYHQPQHF. The DNA for the CDR3 is TGTGCCAGCAGTCAAACAGGATACCATCAGCCCCAGCATTTT.

The chain uses TRBV7-2 and TRBJ1-5; the D gene is possibly TRBD1 (5 bases). Germline V CDR1 and CDR2: SGHTA, FQGNSA. There are 14 residues in the CDR3. Trimming pared 0 bases from V and 4 bases from J, leaving 7 bases between. In DNA, the CDR3 is TGTGCCAGCAGCTTAGCCGGGGGGAATCAGCCCCAGCATTTT. It codes for CASSLAGGNQPQHF.

This clone was counted only a few times. CDR3 in DNA: TGCAGCGTAGGACAGGGTATGGGCAATCAGCCCCAGCATTTT. Residues: CSVGQGMGNQPQHF. The rearrangement uses TRBV29-1 and TRBJ1-5; TRBD1 agrees at 8 bases. The CDR3 runs 14 residues. The ends lost 6 bases at V and 2 bases at J; junction bases unmatched: 6. The germline CDR1 and CDR2 sequences are SQVTM and ANQGSEA.

The chain carries TRBV28 and TRBJ2-7; D perhaps matches TRBD2 (5 bases). V was trimmed by 2 bases and J by 9 bases, leaving 14 bases between them. The CDR3 runs to 13 residues. The germline V gene encodes CDR1 MDHEN and CDR2 SYDVKM. In nucleotides, the CDR3 is TGTGCCAGCAGTTTAAGGCCTACGGGGTGGCAGTACTTC. It translates to CASSLRPTGWQYF.

The rearrangement links TRBV6-7 to TRBJ2-6; D ambiguous. TRBV6-7 is noted as an ORF with a role that remains uncertain. The CDR3 totals 19 residues. V dropped 5 bases and J dropped 5 bases, with 25 bases sitting between them. The CDR3 sequence is CASSRLTRIYKSRANVLTF. CDR3 coding DNA: TGTGCCAGCAGTCGGCTCACGCGTATTTACAAAAGTCGGGCCAACGTCCTGACTTTC.

The V and J genes are TRBV7-8 and TRBJ2-3; TRBD2 aligns across 8 bases. The trim removed 5 bases at V and 2 bases at J, leaving 3 bases unmatched. This CDR3 comprises 14 residues. Germline loops: CDR1 SGHVS, CDR2 FQNEAQ. CDR3 sequence: CASSRGGFTDTQYF. The CDR3 bases are TGTGCCAGCAGCCGCGGGGGGTTCACAGATACGCAGTATTTT.

Judged by abundance, this clone is medium-sized. The chain joins TRBV7-3 to TRBJ2-1; 10 bases map to TRBD2. V was clipped by 5 bases and J by 7 bases; unmatched bases: 8. CDR1 and CDR2 (germline): SGHTA, FQGTGA. The CDR3 covers 15 residues. CDR3 coding DNA: TGTGCCAGCAGCAATCGGGCTAGCGGGGGAAATGAGCAGTTCTTC. Translated, it gives CASSNRASGGNEQFF.

This clone was seen only a few times. The V gene is TRBV29-1, the J gene TRBJ1-1; D uncertain. This CDR3 has 10 amino acids. Trimming removed 5 bases from V and 1 base from J, with 2 bases in between. Germline V gene lookup returns CDR1 SQVTM and CDR2 ANQGSEA. The CDR3 DNA follows: TGCAGCGTTAAGAACACTGAAGCTTTCTTT. Translating gives CSVKNTEAFF.

This clone showed up just a few times. The chain carries TRBV6-6 and TRBJ2-7; 9 nucleotides match TRBD1. This CDR3 has 15 amino acids. The V segment lost 2 bases and the J segment 6 bases; nucleotides outside the gene matches: 8. Germline V CDR1 and CDR2: MNHNY, SVGAGI (reference sequence). CDR3 in DNA: TGTGCCAGCAGTTACCCGGGACAGGGATACCGCGAGCAGTACTTC. Translated: CASSYPGQGYREQYF.

Concerning this clone itself: A far larger clone is only one base removed, so a read error is likely. The V gene is TRBV19, the J gene TRBJ2-7; no reliable D call. Trimming took 3 bases from V and 3 from J, leaving 15 bases between them. CDR1 is LNHDA and CDR2 is SQIVND in the germline V gene (reference sequence). This CDR3 comprises 15 residues. The CDR3 sequence is CASSIPPGVNYEQYF. CDR3 DNA: TGTGCCAGTAGTATCCCCCCCGGAGTAAACTACGAGCAGTACTTC. The full variable domain, rest sourced from reference TRBV19 and TRBJ2-7, is DGGITQSPKYLFRKEGQNVTLSCEQNLNHDAMYWYRQDPGQGLRLIYYSQIVNDFQKGDIAEGYSVSREKKESFPLTVTSAQKNPTAFYLCASSIPPGVNYEQYFGPGTRLTVT.

This clone appeared a few times. One end of the junction is discordant with germline, which a read error may explain. The rearrangement uses TRBV29-1 and TRBJ1-5; D remains ambiguous. The CDR3 is 13 amino acids. In germline, CDR1 is SQVTM, CDR2 ANQGSEA. The CDR3 bases are TGCAGCGTTGCCAGGTACGGCAATCAGCCCCATCATTTT. Protein: CSVARYGNQPHHF.

This clone was picked up a small number of times. The chain is built from TRBV5-5 and TRBJ2-2; 7 positions match TRBD1. The V gene's germline CDR1 is SGHKS and CDR2 YYEKEE (reference sequence). The CDR3 sequence is 16 residues long. V gave up 0 bases and J gave up 6 bases; unmatched junction bases: 8. The CDR3 coding sequence is TGTGCCAGCAGCTTGGAAAGGGGGCGCGTTTCCGGGGAGCTGTTTTTT. This encodes CASSLERGRVSGELFF.

This clone was observed a few times. This chain uses TRBV18 with TRBJ1-4; a weak D match, TRBD1 (6 bases). CDR1 and CDR2 (germline): KGHSH, LQKENI. Trimming removed 6 bases from V and 10 bases from J, with 15 bases in between. The CDR3 contains 13 residues. The CDR3 is CASSLDRTGKLFF. The DNA of the CDR3 is TGTGCCAGCTCCCTCGACAGGACGGGAAAACTGTTTTTT.